This T cell receptor (beta chain) was recorded in a study of cytomegalovirus exposure and HLA in healthy donors. The study, taken as a whole, reports: As a later analysis revealed, most CMV-associated TCR beta chains appeared HLA-restricted.

PCR primers comprised 60 Vbeta and 13 Jbeta primers. The assay was immunoSEQ multiplex PCR, and TCRdb's table has in-frame clones only and misses some. The data show 200,000 or so clones, around 73% seen once. The CDR3 contains 13 residues. V shed 6 bases, J shed 5 bases, and the junction held 8 bases outside the gene matches. Germline V gene sequence: CDR1 SGHNT, CDR2 YYREEE (reference sequence). Worth noting for this clone: Its antigen is unidentified.

This receptor was obtained from a woman aged 30 to 39 in good health and CMV-seropositive. The V call is TRBV5-4, the J call TRBJ2-7; TRBD2 matches 7 bases. Sequencing was carried out using PBMCs. The CDR3 DNA reads TGTGCCAGCACGGATCAGAGCGGGGACGAGCAGTACTTC. It yields the protein CASTDQSGDEQYF.